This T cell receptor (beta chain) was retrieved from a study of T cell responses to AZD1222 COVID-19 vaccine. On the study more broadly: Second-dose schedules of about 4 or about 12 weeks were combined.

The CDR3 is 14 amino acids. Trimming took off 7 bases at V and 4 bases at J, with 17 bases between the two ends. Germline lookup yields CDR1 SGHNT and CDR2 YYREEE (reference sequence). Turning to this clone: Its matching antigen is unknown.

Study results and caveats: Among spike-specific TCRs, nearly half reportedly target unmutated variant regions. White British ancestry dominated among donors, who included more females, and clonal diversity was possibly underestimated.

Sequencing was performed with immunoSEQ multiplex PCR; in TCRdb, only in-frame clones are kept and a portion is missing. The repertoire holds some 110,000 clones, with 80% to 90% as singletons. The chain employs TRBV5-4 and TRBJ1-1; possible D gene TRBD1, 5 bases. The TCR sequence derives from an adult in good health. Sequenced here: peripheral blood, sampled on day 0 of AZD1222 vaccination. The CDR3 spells CASGDGAKLTEAFF. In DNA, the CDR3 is TGTGCCAGCGGGGACGGGGCCAAGCTCACTGAAGCTTTCTTT.